This record covers a single TCR beta chain. Sequencing used immunoSEQ multiplex PCR; TCRdb keeps in-frame clones, though not all of them. The sample consists of some 65,000 clones, 65% to 90% of them appearing once. This sample is drawn from a study of blood T cell repertoires in COVID-19. Study as a whole: Some COVID-19 samples were acute and others convalescent; all came from the United States, Italy and Spain. T cells, B-cell-depleted T cells, or PBMCs provided the cDNA or gDNA that served as material.

The CDR3 contains 18 residues. Germline CDR1 is LGHDT and CDR2 is YNNKEL (reference sequence). V trimming: 1 base; J trimming: 2 bases; junction bases outside the gene matches: 11. The receptor was derived from a man older than 75 with acute or convalescent COVID-19. Material: peripheral blood. The chain couples TRBV3-1 (or the pseudogene TRBV3-2) to TRBJ2-5; 9 positions agree with TRBD2. The CDR3 region is CASSQVLAGSGTQETQYF. CDR3 in DNA: TGTGCCAGCAGCCAAGTTCTAGCGGGGAGTGGTACACAAGAGACCCAGTACTTC.